This TCR beta chain was recovered during a study of cytomegalovirus exposure and HLA in healthy donors. Between the trimmed V and J ends, which lost 6 bases and 2 bases, there was a span of 7 bases. This CDR3 region has 12 residues. Germline assignment: CDR1 MGHDK and CDR2 SYGVNS. Findings and caveats of the study: Reports showed the classifier diagnosing cytomegalovirus status with high specificity and sensitivity. In vitro experiments confirmed that a few CMV-associated chains were specific for CMV antigens. Cytomegalovirus association was assigned to approximately 160 TCR beta chains. In the 95 to 150 validation repertoires, a later analysis found that first-cohort TCR clusters tended to co-occur.

Clones were sequenced by immunoSEQ multiplex PCR, and TCRdb holds only the in-frame ones, with some missing. The sample yields roughly 120,000 clones, around 87% seen once. This clone was observed once. Its antigen is still unknown. The gene calls are TRBV25-1 and TRBJ1-1; D is undetermined. The source is a woman younger than 35 in good health and CMV-seropositive. Material: PBMCs. CDR3 DNA: TGTGCCAGCAGGCAGGTAAACACTGAAGCTTTCTTT. Amino acids: CASRQVNTEAFF.